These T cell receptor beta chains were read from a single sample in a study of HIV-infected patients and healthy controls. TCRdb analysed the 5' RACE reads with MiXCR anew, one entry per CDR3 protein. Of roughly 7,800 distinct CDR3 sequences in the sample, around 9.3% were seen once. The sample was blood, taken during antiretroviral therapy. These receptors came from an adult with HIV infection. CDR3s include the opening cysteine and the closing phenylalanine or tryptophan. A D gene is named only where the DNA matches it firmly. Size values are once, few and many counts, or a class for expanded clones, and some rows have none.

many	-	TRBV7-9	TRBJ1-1	CASSLAGEWNTEAFF	TGTGCCAGCAGCTTGGCGGGAGAGTGGAACACTGAAGCTTTCTTT
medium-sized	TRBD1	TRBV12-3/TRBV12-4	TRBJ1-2	CASSPGTDRIYTF	TGTGCCAGCAGTCCCGGGACAGATCGAATCTACACCTTC
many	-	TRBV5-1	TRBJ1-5	CASSLGERDQPQHF	TGCGCCAGCAGCTTGGGGGAAAGGGATCAGCCCCAGCATTTT
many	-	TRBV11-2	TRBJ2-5	CASSAGRVQETQYF	TGTGCCAGCAGCGCGGGCAGGGTTCAAGAGACCCAGTACTTC
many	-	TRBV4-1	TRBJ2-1	CASSQDFTSFDEQFF	TGCGCCAGCAGCCAAGATTTCACTAGCTTCGATGAGCAGTTCTTC
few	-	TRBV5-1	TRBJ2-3	CASSWRNTPTRTDTQYF	TGCGCCAGCAGCTGGAGAAACACCCCCACCAGGACAGATACGCAGTATTTT
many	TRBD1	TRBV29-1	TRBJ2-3	CSVRDRGTDTQYF	TGCAGCGTTAGGGACAGGGGCACAGATACGCAGTATTTT
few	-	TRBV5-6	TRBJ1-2	CASSRQDVYGYTF	TGTGCCAGCAGCCGACAGGACGTCTATGGCTACACCTTC
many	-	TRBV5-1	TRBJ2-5	CASSLGTAQETQYF	TGCGCCAGCAGCTTGGGGACAGCCCAAGAGACCCAGTACTTC
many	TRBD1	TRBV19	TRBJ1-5	CASSIDRGQPQHF	TGTGCCAGTAGTATTGACAGGGGGCAGCCCCAGCATTTT
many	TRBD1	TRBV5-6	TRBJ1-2	CASSFGGQGGYTF	TGTGCCAGCAGCTTCGGTGGACAGGGGGGATACACCTTC
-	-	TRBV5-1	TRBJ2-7	CASSFPGDEQYF	TGCGCCAGCAGCTTTCCAGGGGACGAGCAGTACTTC
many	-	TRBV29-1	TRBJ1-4	CSVVRTTNEKLFF	TGCAGCGTTGTCCGTACAACTAATGAAAAACTGTTTTTT
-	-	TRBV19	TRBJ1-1	CASSPRVTGTTEAFF	TGTGCCAGTAGTCCCCGTGTTACAGGGACGACTGAAGCTTTCTTT
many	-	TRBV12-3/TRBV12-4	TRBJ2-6	CASSVRGANVLTF	TGTGCCAGCAGTGTTCGGGGGGCCAACGTCCTGACTTTC
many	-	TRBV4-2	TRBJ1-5	CASSQELHQPQHF	TGTGCCAGCAGCCAAGAGTTGCATCAGCCCCAGCATTTT
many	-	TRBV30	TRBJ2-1	CAWKTNNEQFF	TGTGCCTGGAAGACGAACAATGAGCAGTTCTTC
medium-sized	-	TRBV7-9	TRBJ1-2	CASSLQADGYTF	TGTGCCAGCAGCTTACAGGCCGATGGCTACACCTTC
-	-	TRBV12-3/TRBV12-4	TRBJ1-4	CASTLGVRARGEKLFF	TGTGCCAGCACCCTTGGAGTGAGGGCTCGTGGTGAAAAACTGTTTTTT
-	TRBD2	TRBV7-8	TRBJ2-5	CASSYIGLAAITETQYF	TGTGCCAGCAGCTATATAGGACTAGCGGCCATAACGGAGACCCAGTACTTC
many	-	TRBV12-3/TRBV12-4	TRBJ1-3	CASSLGVSGNTIYF	TGTGCCAGCAGTTTGGGGGTCTCTGGAAACACCATATATTTT
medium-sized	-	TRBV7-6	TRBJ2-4	CASSLGWRESKNIQYF	TGTGCCAGCAGCTTAGGGTGGCGGGAATCCAAAAACATTCAGTACTTC
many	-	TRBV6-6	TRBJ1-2	CASRHREGARGYTF	TGTGCCAGCAGACACCGTGAAGGGGCGCGTGGCTACACCTTC
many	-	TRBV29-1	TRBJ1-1	CSVVRGTEAFF	TGCAGCGTTGTTAGGGGCACTGAAGCTTTCTTT
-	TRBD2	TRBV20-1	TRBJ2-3	CSAPRTSGGTDTQYF	TGCAGTGCTCCCCGGACTAGCGGGGGGACAGATACGCAGTATTTT
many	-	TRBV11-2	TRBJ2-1	CASSFFGIPSYNEQFF	TGTGCCAGCAGCTTTTTCGGGATTCCCTCCTACAATGAGCAGTTCTTC
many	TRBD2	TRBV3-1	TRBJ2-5	CASTTSIGETQYF	TGTGCCAGCACGACTAGCATCGGAGAGACCCAGTACTTC
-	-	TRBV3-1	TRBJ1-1	CASSQGLTNTEAFF	TGTGCCAGCAGCCAAGGGTTAACTAACACTGAAGCTTTCTTT
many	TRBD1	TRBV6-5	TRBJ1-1	CASRLTGGTNTEAFF	TGTGCCAGCAGACTGACAGGGGGCACGAACACTGAAGCTTTCTTT
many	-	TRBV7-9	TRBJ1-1	CASSLDQGTEAFF	TGTGCCAGCAGCTTAGATCAGGGGACTGAAGCTTTCTTT
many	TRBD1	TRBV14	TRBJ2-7	CASSWPGQGPYEQYF	TGTGCCAGCAGTTGGCCGGGACAGGGTCCCTACGAGCAGTACTTC
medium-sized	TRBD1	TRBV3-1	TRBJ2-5	CASSQGARTGGVETQYF	TGTGCCAGCAGCCAAGGGGCCCGGACAGGGGGCGTAGAGACCCAGTACTTC